This T cell receptor (beta chain) is drawn from a study of T-cell reconstitution after alpha-beta-depleted transplantation in children. Study conclusions and caveats: At day 60, the high TCRbeta diversity found in some patients originated from recipient T cells and thymic progenitors that had survived. Once a year had passed after transplant, T-cell counts and diversity came mostly from newly produced T cells. By about two months after transplant, alpha-beta T cells reportedly arose from several hundred graft clones that had expanded.

From germline, CDR1 is SGHTA and CDR2 FQGNSA. The CDR3 covers 15 residues. Regarding this clonotype: Its antigen is not identified. The junction differs from germline at one of its ends, possibly a read error.

Using unique molecular identifiers, the investigators prepared the TCRbeta library. TCRdb re-called the PCR reads through MiXCR, storing one row per CDR3 protein. Seen here are hundreds of thousands of distinct CDR3 sequences, 20% to 30% observed once, and the top ten hold roughly 5%. The clonotype comes from a female patient aged 2-10 years who had a stem cell transplant for congenital amegakaryocytic thrombocytopenia, so the T cells may come from the graft donor. Sequenced here: PBMCs, mostly from graft donor cells, sampled 360 days after TCRalphabeta/CD19-depleted stem cell transplant. The chain links TRBV7-2 to TRBJ2-2; TRBD2 matches 9 bases. CDR3 DNA sequence: TGTGCCAGCAGCTTAGTAGCGGGAGACACGGGGGAGCTGTTTTTT. Translating gives CASSLVAGDTGELFF.